The present TCR beta chain was sequenced within a study of PD-1 blockade in classical Hodgkin lymphoma. Overall study results and limits: A reduction in baseline TCR diversity was reportedly seen in newly diagnosed patients relative to healthy donors. Factors driving the repertoire differences, possibly disease activity or prior therapy, remain undefined. Patients who responded completely had about the same baseline diversity as newly diagnosed patients. The CD4+ diversity rise by C4D1 was clearest in complete responders.

Profiling relied on immunoSEQ multiplex PCR, and the TCRdb table lists in-frame clones only, not all of them. Among more than 140,000 clones listed, under 85% were seen once. On this clone itself: Its antigen is currently unknown.

All trial patients relapsed after autologous stem cell transplantation. This specimen was peripheral blood mononuclear cells (PBMCs), taken before the second cycle of nivolumab. The receptor comes from a human donor with classical Hodgkin lymphoma.

The CDR3, as DNA: TGTGCCAGCCGGACAGGGGAGTTCTATGGCTACACCTTC. Its translation: CASRTGEFYGYTF. This chain joins TRBV27 and TRBJ1-2, with 9 nucleotides matching TRBD1. Per germline, CDR1 MNHEY and CDR2 SMNVEV (reference sequence). V dropped 8 bases and J dropped 4; count of bases not matched to a gene: 5. CDR3 length: 13 amino acids.